The text below deals with one T cell receptor (beta chain). This specimen comes from a study of OX40 agonist ivuxolimab in advanced cancers. Looking at the study overall: Approximately 41% of patients had received prior checkpoint inhibitor therapy.

Germline values: CDR1 MNHEY, CDR2 SMNVEV (reference sequence). Trimming left V 2 bases short and J 3 bases short, with 7 bases between. CDR3 size: 13 residues. Using immunoSEQ multiplex PCR, the repertoire was profiled, and TCRdb retains in-frame clones only, with some absent. The top ten clones hold roughly 11% of a sample with about 53,000 clones, approximately 92% of them seen once. The input for sequencing was CD4+ or CD8+ T cells sorted from blood, taken in a trial of the OX40 agonist ivuxolimab. This sequence was found in an adult with an advanced solid tumor such as melanoma, head and neck, liver or kidney cancer. The chain recombines TRBV27 with TRBJ2-5; D not certain. CDR3 sequence (DNA): TGTGCCAGCAGTTTACGGCGAGAAGAGACCCAGTACTTC. Protein: CASSLRREETQYF.